These T cell receptor beta chains were read from a single sample in a study of blood T cell repertoires in COVID-19. Sequencing used immunoSEQ multiplex PCR; TCRdb keeps in-frame clones, though not all of them. In the table there are about 250,000 clones, about nine tenths of which are singletons. Sequenced input: PBMCs or T cells enriched from blood (not recorded which). These receptors came from a man between 35 and 55 years old who had recovered from COVID-19. The CDR3 runs from the conserved cysteine through the conserved F or W. Fields, in order: clone size, D gene, J gene, V gene, CDR3 protein, CDR3 DNA. A D gene is named only where the DNA matches it firmly. Size is stated for part of the rows, as once, few or many counts, or as a class when the clone is expanded.

abundance: -
d_gene: -
j_gene: TRBJ2-3
v_gene: TRBV5-4
CDR3aa: CATTHGDTQYF
CDR3nt: TGTGCCACCACGCACGGAGATACGCAGTATTTT

abundance: -
d_gene: -
j_gene: TRBJ1-3
v_gene: TRBV28
CDR3aa: CASGFVGNTIYF
CDR3nt: TGTGCCAGTGGCTTCGTGGGAAACACCATATATTTT

abundance: -
d_gene: -
j_gene: TRBJ1-1
v_gene: TRBV27
CDR3aa: CASSSPPGRLNTEAFF
CDR3nt: TGTGCCAGCAGTTCCCCCCCAGGCAGATTGAACACTGAAGCTTTCTTT

abundance: -
d_gene: -
j_gene: TRBJ2-1
v_gene: TRBV19
CDR3aa: CASSRGTLVNEQFF
CDR3nt: TGTGCCAGTAGTCGGGGGACCCTGGTCAATGAGCAGTTCTTC

abundance: -
d_gene: -
j_gene: TRBJ1-2
v_gene: TRBV10-3
CDR3aa: CAISDDPDYGYTF
CDR3nt: TGTGCCATCAGTGATGATCCGGACTATGGCTACACCTTC

abundance: -
d_gene: -
j_gene: TRBJ1-5
v_gene: TRBV6-5
CDR3aa: CASSPRRGNNQPQHF
CDR3nt: TGTGCCAGCAGTCCCCGGAGAGGCAACAATCAGCCCCAGCATTTT

abundance: -
d_gene: -
j_gene: TRBJ2-5
v_gene: TRBV30
CDR3aa: CAWSVTAPSQYF
CDR3nt: TGTGCCTGGAGTGTGACAGCTCCGAGCCAGTACTTC

abundance: -
d_gene: -
j_gene: TRBJ2-1
v_gene: TRBV5-8
CDR3aa: CASNPRLVRSDEQFF
CDR3nt: TGTGCCAGCAACCCCCGACTAGTACGCTCGGATGAGCAGTTCTTC

abundance: few
d_gene: TRBD1
j_gene: TRBJ1-4
v_gene: TRBV5-1
CDR3aa: CASSLGQDNEKLFF
CDR3nt: TGCGCCAGCAGCCTAGGACAGGATAATGAAAAACTGTTTTTT

abundance: once
d_gene: TRBD1
j_gene: TRBJ1-1
v_gene: TRBV9
CDR3aa: CASISPGGQYTEAFF
CDR3nt: TGTGCCAGCATCTCCCCTGGGGGACAGTACACTGAAGCTTTCTTT

abundance: -
d_gene: -
j_gene: TRBJ2-5
v_gene: TRBV6-1
CDR3aa: CASSEQGGETQYF
CDR3nt: TGTGCCAGCAGTGAACAGGGTGGAGAGACCCAGTACTTC

abundance: -
d_gene: -
j_gene: TRBJ2-5
v_gene: TRBV2
CDR3aa: CASSEGLLSTETQYF
CDR3nt: TGTGCCAGCAGTGAAGGACTACTAAGTACGGAGACCCAGTACTTC

abundance: -
d_gene: -
j_gene: TRBJ2-2
v_gene: TRBV3-1/TRBV3-2
CDR3aa: CASSKAGTPNTGELFF
CDR3nt: TGTGCCAGCAGCAAAGCCGGGACACCAAACACCGGGGAGCTGTTTTTT

abundance: -
d_gene: TRBD1
j_gene: TRBJ1-4
v_gene: TRBV15
CDR3aa: CATTGWDREDEKLFF
CDR3nt: TGTGCCACCACCGGTTGGGACAGGGAAGATGAAAAACTGTTTTTT

abundance: -
d_gene: TRBD1
j_gene: TRBJ2-5
v_gene: TRBV24-1
CDR3aa: CATSDYRGSQETQYF
CDR3nt: TGTGCCACCAGTGATTACAGGGGGTCTCAAGAGACCCAGTACTTC

abundance: -
d_gene: -
j_gene: TRBJ2-7
v_gene: TRBV7-9
CDR3aa: CASSRWDIAYEQYF
CDR3nt: TGTGCCAGCAGCCGGTGGGACATTGCCTACGAGCAGTACTTC

abundance: -
d_gene: TRBD2
j_gene: TRBJ2-5
v_gene: TRBV13
CDR3aa: CASSSGLAGAQETQYF
CDR3nt: TGTGCCAGCAGCTCGGGACTAGCGGGAGCTCAAGAGACCCAGTACTTC

abundance: -
d_gene: -
j_gene: TRBJ2-1
v_gene: TRBV15
CDR3aa: CATSRELHNEQFF
CDR3nt: TGTGCCACCAGCAGAGAGCTACACAATGAGCAGTTCTTC

abundance: once
d_gene: TRBD1
j_gene: TRBJ1-2
v_gene: TRBV27
CDR3aa: CASSLNSGQGYGYTF
CDR3nt: TGTGCCAGCAGTTTAAACTCGGGACAGGGCTATGGCTACACCTTC

abundance: once
d_gene: TRBD2
j_gene: TRBJ2-1
v_gene: TRBV5-4
CDR3aa: CASSFRGGNEQFF
CDR3nt: TGTGCCAGCAGCTTCCGGGGGGGCAATGAGCAGTTCTTC

abundance: -
d_gene: TRBD2
j_gene: TRBJ2-4
v_gene: TRBV5-1
CDR3aa: CASSGGTSGSIAKNIQYF
CDR3nt: TGCGCCAGCAGCGGCGGGACTAGCGGGAGTATAGCCAAAAACATTCAGTACTTC

abundance: few
d_gene: -
j_gene: TRBJ2-3
v_gene: TRBV7-2
CDR3aa: CASSRGGRGYTDTQYF
CDR3nt: TGTGCCAGCAGCCGGGGCGGGCGGGGATACACAGATACGCAGTATTTT

abundance: -
d_gene: -
j_gene: TRBJ2-5
v_gene: TRBV7-9
CDR3aa: CASSPPTRRETQYF
CDR3nt: TGTGCCAGCAGCCCTCCCACGCGCCGGGAGACCCAGTACTTC

abundance: -
d_gene: -
j_gene: TRBJ1-2
v_gene: TRBV13
CDR3aa: CASSGGAYGYTF
CDR3nt: TGTGCCAGCAGCGGGGGGGCCTATGGCTACACCTTC

abundance: -
d_gene: -
j_gene: TRBJ2-2
v_gene: TRBV7-9
CDR3aa: CASSLDSYTGELFF
CDR3nt: TGTGCCAGCAGCCTGGACAGTTACACCGGGGAGCTGTTTTTT

abundance: -
d_gene: TRBD1
j_gene: TRBJ1-5
v_gene: TRBV19
CDR3aa: CASSTWDRATDQPQHF
CDR3nt: TGTGCCAGTAGTACCTGGGACAGGGCCACGGATCAGCCCCAGCATTTT

abundance: -
d_gene: -
j_gene: TRBJ2-1
v_gene: TRBV20-1
CDR3aa: CSAAPEDEQFF
CDR3nt: TGCAGTGCTGCTCCGGAGGATGAGCAGTTCTTC

abundance: -
d_gene: TRBD2
j_gene: TRBJ2-5
v_gene: TRBV10-3
CDR3aa: CAIKGTSGRALETQYF
CDR3nt: TGTGCCATCAAAGGGACTAGCGGGAGGGCCTTGGAGACCCAGTACTTC

abundance: once
d_gene: TRBD1
j_gene: TRBJ1-6
v_gene: TRBV19
CDR3aa: CASSTGTGGAGNSPLHF
CDR3nt: TGTGCCAGTAGTACCGGGACAGGGGGCGCGGGTAATTCACCCCTCCACTTT

abundance: once
d_gene: -
j_gene: TRBJ2-1
v_gene: TRBV7-3
CDR3aa: CASSLTLGAGYNEQFF
CDR3nt: TGTGCCAGCAGCTTAACGTTGGGGGCCGGTTACAATGAGCAGTTCTTC

abundance: -
d_gene: -
j_gene: TRBJ1-6
v_gene: TRBV6-4
CDR3aa: CASSRTGWGDNSPLHF
CDR3nt: TGTGCCAGCAGCCGGACGGGATGGGGTGATAATTCACCCCTCCACTTT

abundance: -
d_gene: -
j_gene: TRBJ1-2
v_gene: TRBV2
CDR3aa: CASIRVYYGYTF
CDR3nt: TGTGCCAGCATCAGGGTCTACTATGGCTACACCTTC

abundance: once
d_gene: TRBD2
j_gene: TRBJ2-1
v_gene: TRBV27
CDR3aa: CATQREGNEQFF
CDR3nt: TGTGCCACCCAGCGGGAGGGCAATGAGCAGTTCTTC

abundance: -
d_gene: TRBD1
j_gene: TRBJ2-4
v_gene: TRBV29-1
CDR3aa: CSGTTGVGNIQYF
CDR3nt: TGCAGCGGTACGACAGGGGTCGGAAACATTCAGTACTTC

abundance: -
d_gene: TRBD1
j_gene: TRBJ2-7
v_gene: TRBV19
CDR3aa: CASSIDGSQGAYEQYF
CDR3nt: TGTGCCAGTAGTATAGACGGGAGCCAGGGGGCGTACGAGCAGTACTTC

abundance: -
d_gene: -
j_gene: TRBJ1-4
v_gene: TRBV12-3/TRBV12-4
CDR3aa: CASSQDNEKLFF
CDR3nt: TGTGCCAGCTCCCAGGATAATGAAAAACTGTTTTTT

abundance: -
d_gene: -
j_gene: TRBJ1-4
v_gene: TRBV29-1
CDR3aa: CSVAGFRATNEKLFF
CDR3nt: TGCAGCGTTGCAGGGTTTCGGGCAACTAATGAAAAACTGTTTTTT

abundance: -
d_gene: -
j_gene: TRBJ1-2
v_gene: TRBV12-5
CDR3aa: CASGDRGTAGRVGNYGYTF
CDR3nt: TGTGCTAGTGGTGACCGGGGAACGGCTGGCCGGGTTGGGAACTATGGCTACACCTTC

abundance: -
d_gene: -
j_gene: TRBJ2-7
v_gene: TRBV28
CDR3aa: CASSPERPTYEQYF
CDR3nt: TGTGCCAGCAGTCCCGAGAGGCCGACCTACGAGCAGTACTTC

abundance: -
d_gene: -
j_gene: TRBJ2-1
v_gene: TRBV25-1
CDR3aa: CASSVGQPHNEQFF
CDR3nt: TGTGCCAGCAGCGTCGGACAGCCGCACAATGAGCAGTTCTTC

abundance: -
d_gene: TRBD1
j_gene: TRBJ2-1
v_gene: TRBV5-1
CDR3aa: CASSLTGTGVGNEQFF
CDR3nt: TGCGCCAGCAGTCTTACCGGGACAGGGGTTGGAAATGAGCAGTTCTTC

abundance: -
d_gene: -
j_gene: TRBJ1-4
v_gene: TRBV5-1
CDR3aa: CASRSRGGGVTEKLFF
CDR3nt: TGCGCCAGCAGATCTAGGGGAGGCGGGGTGACTGAAAAACTGTTTTTT

abundance: -
d_gene: -
j_gene: TRBJ1-1
v_gene: TRBV29-1
CDR3aa: CSVVEMNTEAFF
CDR3nt: TGCAGCGTTGTTGAGATGAACACTGAAGCTTTCTTT

abundance: -
d_gene: TRBD1
j_gene: TRBJ1-6
v_gene: TRBV28
CDR3aa: CATFIGTAYNSPLHF
CDR3nt: TGTGCGACCTTCATCGGGACAGCGTATAATTCACCCCTCCACTTT

abundance: few
d_gene: -
j_gene: TRBJ1-1
v_gene: TRBV3-1/TRBV3-2
CDR3aa: CASSQEEVAEAFF
CDR3nt: TGTGCCAGCAGCCAAGAGGAGGTAGCTGAAGCTTTCTTT